This T cell receptor beta chain was observed in a study of regulatory T cells in long-lasting Graves disease. Findings and caveats of the study: Newly diagnosed patients shared about a thousand public clonotypes; persistent patients shared a few thousand.

HTBI primers from iRepertoire and Arm-PCR of CDR3 regions yielded the TCR beta libraries. MiXCR, applied by TCRdb to the multiplex PCR reads, yields one record per CDR3 protein. The sample lists fewer than 500,000 distinct CDR3 sequences, 15% to 20% seen once, with 10% to 15% in the top ten. The table lists this clonotype with many counts. Its target is unknown. As for time point: newly diagnosed GD, antithyroid drugs for less than 3 months. Construction of the TCR library relied on RNA isolated from PBMCs. Germline CDR1 and CDR2: SGHTA and FQGNSA. The V end was cut by 5 bases, the J end by 6 bases, with 14 bases between. The CDR3 is 14 residues long. These data also formed part of another study, on T cells in Graves' hyperthyroidism and ophthalmopathy. That study adds: Lactation, pregnancy, other autoimmune disease or uncontrolled infection led to exclusion of patients.

The input for sequencing was peripheral blood mononuclear cells (PBMCs), taken at new diagnosis, from a patient treated with antithyroid drugs. The J gene is TRBJ1-5, the V gene TRBV7-2, with D perhaps TRBD1 (6 bases). The sequence came from a man aged 40-50 years with Graves disease. CDR3: CASSTGRGSQPQHF. The DNA of the CDR3 is TGTGCCAGCAGCACTGGCAGGGGTTCTCAGCCCCAGCATTTT.